Described below is a single T cell receptor beta chain sequence and its context. Profiling relied on immunoSEQ multiplex PCR, and the TCRdb table lists in-frame clones only, not all of them. The profile shows fewer than 40,000 clones, less than 90% of them singletons. CDR3 length equals 14 residues. Trimming took off 3 bases at V and 10 bases at J, with 18 bases between the two ends. From germline, CDR1 is LNHDA and CDR2 SQIVND (reference sequence). This record belongs to a study of sequential checkpoint blockade in melanoma. Treatment specified: randomized to nivolumab then ipilimumab (arm A) or the reverse (arm B).

Specimen: CD8+ T cells sorted from blood (inferred from file names), collected from a patient given nivolumab and ipilimumab in sequence. This chain connects TRBV19 to TRBJ1-1, with D unclear. This receptor was obtained from a human donor with melanoma. The CDR3: CASSIPRIGRGAFF. CDR3 coding DNA: TGTGCCAGTAGTATCCCCCGGATTGGGAGAGGAGCTTTCTTT.